This TCR beta chain was identified during a study of T cells in Graves' hyperthyroidism and ophthalmopathy. Study observations and caveats: The majority of expanded thyroid clonotypes above 0.001 also appeared in blood.

Per germline, CDR1 PRHDT and CDR2 FYEKMQ (reference sequence). The CDR3 is 16 amino acids. The trim removed 0 bases at V and 1 base at J, leaving 2 bases unmatched. Absent ophthalmopathy progression within 18 months defined stable Graves' hyperthyroidism. This clonotype occurred a few times. The target antigen is unknown. Amplification of TCR beta CDR3 regions used RNA as the template. The TCR CDR3 was amplified in a first-round RT-PCR using the HTBI primer set. TCRdb passed the multiplex PCR reads through MiXCR, listing each CDR3 protein once. This table holds about 560,000 distinct CDR3 sequences, 15% to 17% found once.

The V call is TRBV13, the J call TRBJ2-2, with TRBD1 matching 7 bases. The material sequenced was blood. The clonotype comes from a woman aged 25 to 45 with Graves' hyperthyroidism. This chain's CDR3 is CASSLGTGRNTGELFF. In nucleotides, the CDR3 is TGTGCCAGCAGCTTAGGGACAGGGCGGAACACCGGGGAGCTGTTTTTT. The full variable domain, completed using reference TRBV13 and TRBJ2-2, is AAGVIQSPRHLIKEKRETATLKCYPIPRHDTVYWYQQGPGQDPQFLISFYEKMQSDKGSIPDRFSAQQFSDYHSELNMSSLELGDSALYFCASSLGTGRNTGELFFGEGSRLTVL.